This section outlines one T cell receptor (beta chain) sequence together with its context. Data came from immunoSEQ multiplex PCR; TCRdb stores just in-frame clones and leaves some out. There are approximately 410,000 clones in the sample; 85% to 90% occur only once, and 3.6% lies in the top ten. Specified treatment: over 15 received Ad26.COV2.S at low or high dose, single or two shots; several received placebo; per-sample allocation not given. Sampling occurred on day 63 after the first vaccine or placebo injection. This specimen belongs to a study of Ad26.COV2.S vaccination and SARS-CoV-2 variants. The length of the CDR3 is 17 residues. The germline V gene has CDR1 SGHVS and CDR2 FQNEAQ. Trimming took off 2 bases at V and 2 bases at J, with 16 bases between the two ends.

The chain joins TRBV7-8 to TRBJ1-3; the D is unclear. The TCR was taken from a person between 18 and 65 years old who received the Ad26.COV2.S COVID-19 vaccine or a placebo. The sample was peripheral blood, taken in a trial of Ad26.COV2.S vaccine versus placebo. CDR3 in DNA: TGTGCCAGCAGCTTAAGGGCCGCAGGAGCTCCTGGAAACACCATATATTTT. Protein product: CASSLRAAGAPGNTIYF.